A single sample is the source of the 25 T cell receptor beta chains below, sequenced in a study of blood T cells in healthy people across ages. The second PCR ran roughly 6 to 12 cycles with a sample-barcoded 5' primer and J-beta primers. One entry per CDR3 protein, called by TCRdb with MiXCR from the 5' RACE reads. The sample holds hundreds of thousands of distinct CDR3 sequences, roughly 49% seen once. Sequenced sample: blood. These receptors all come from a woman aged 55-75 years in good health.

The chain carries TRBV7-2 and TRBJ2-7; 11 bases fit TRBD2. The CDR3 has 14 amino acids. The ends lost 3 bases at V and 7 bases at J; junction bases unmatched: 5. Germline V gene data show CDR1 as SGHTA and CDR2 as FQGNSA. CDR3 in amino acids: CASSFTSGSREQYF. CDR3 coding DNA: TGTGCCAGCAGCTTCACTAGCGGGAGTCGGGAGCAGTACTTC. Combining the CDR3 with reference TRBV7-2 and TRBJ2-7 gives the whole variable domain GAGVSQSPSNKVTEKGKDVELRCDPISGHTALYWYRQSLGQGLEFLIYFQGNSAPDKSGLPSDRFSAERTGGSVSTLTIQRTQQEDSAVYLCASSFTSGSREQYFGPGTRLTVT.

The CDR3 protein is CASSDAGQGFYEQYF. In DNA, the CDR3 is TGTGCCAGCAGCGATGCGGGACAGGGGTTCTACGAGCAGTACTTC. The genes are TRBV11-1 and TRBJ2-7, with 10 bases matching TRBD1. Germline V gene data show CDR1 as SGHAT and CDR2 as FQDESV (reference sequence). The CDR3 runs to 15 residues. Unmatched junction bases numbered 7, after V lost 5 bases and J lost 3 bases.

Details on this clonotype: The junction departs from the called germline gene at one end, perhaps through a read error. J is TRBJ2-1 and V is TRBV28; tentative D call: TRBD1 (7 bases). Germline CDR1 is MDHEN and CDR2 is SYDVKM. This CDR3 is 16 amino acids long. The CDR3 DNA follows: TGCGCCAGCAGTTCCCAGGGGGAGGTTACCTACAATGAGCAGTTCTTC. This translates into CASSSQGEVTYNEQFF.

This sequence joins TRBV28 and TRBJ2-2; a possible D gene is TRBD1 (7 bases). The CDR3 covers 16 residues. V gave up 7 bases and J gave up 4 bases, with 19 bases separating them. Per the germline V gene, CDR1 is MDHEN and CDR2 is SYDVKM. In DNA form, the CDR3 reads TGTGCCAGCACCGGACGGAGGGGGCGGCTCACCGGGGAGCTGTTTTTT. Translation: CASTGRRGRLTGELFF.

This clonotype has just a few counts. The chain links TRBV5-1 to TRBJ2-3, with D perhaps matching TRBD2 (5 bases). The germline V gene has CDR1 SGHRS and CDR2 YFSETQ. The CDR3 length is 15 residues. The V end lost 0 bases, the J end lost 2 bases, and 10 bases lay between the germline ends. Here the CDR3 reads CASSLVSVDTDTQYF. The CDR3 DNA reads TGCGCCAGCAGCTTGGTTAGCGTGGACACAGATACGCAGTATTTT.

This rearrangement joins TRBV7-9 to TRBJ2-7; 7 bases match TRBD1. The CDR3 totals 15 residues. Per the germline V gene, CDR1 is SEHNR and CDR2 is FQNEAQ (reference sequence). With V trimmed by 1 base and J by 5 bases, 8 bases remained unmatched. The CDR3 DNA reads TGTGCCAGCAGCTTAGTGGAGACAGGGCTCCACGAGCAGTACTTC. It encodes CASSLVETGLHEQYF.

The chain is built from TRBV18 and TRBJ2-6; D is perhaps TRBD1 (6 bases). The germline gives CDR1 KGHSH, CDR2 LQKENI. The CDR3 sequence is 17 residues long. Trimming took off 1 base at V and 0 bases at J, with 10 bases between the two ends. The CDR3 bases are TGTGCCAGCTCACCACGACAGGCATACTCTGGGGCCAACGTCCTGACTTTC. It yields the protein CASSPRQAYSGANVLTF.

The chain couples TRBV7-2 to TRBJ2-2; maybe TRBD1 (7 bases). CDR3 size: 16 residues. V was pared by 0 bases and J by 6 bases, with 14 bases between. Germline V gene data show CDR1 as SGHTA and CDR2 as FQGNSA. Written as DNA, the CDR3 is TGTGCCAGCAGCTTAGCGCTCAGGGGGGCCCCCGGGGAGCTGTTTTTT. This sequence encodes CASSLALRGAPGELFF.

The rearrangement uses TRBV18 and TRBJ1-2; D possibly corresponds to TRBD1 (5 bases). The CDR3 is 15 residues long. Germline V gene lookup returns CDR1 KGHSH and CDR2 LQKENI. V lost 1 base and J 4 bases, leaving 13 bases between the germline ends. The CDR3 sequence is CASSPLGRGRYGYTF. CDR3 nucleotides: TGTGCCAGCTCACCACTGGGACGTGGACGCTATGGCTACACCTTC. The full variable domain, rest sourced from reference TRBV18 and TRBJ1-2, is NAGVMQNPRHLVRRRGQEARLRCSPMKGHSHVYWYRQLPEEGLKFMVYLQKENIIDESGMPKERFSAEFPKEGPSILRIQQVVRGDSAAYFCASSPLGRGRYGYTFGSGTRLTVV.

The chain combines TRBV6-6 with TRBJ1-4; D ambiguous. CDR3 length equals 15 residues. Germline V CDR1 and CDR2: MNHNY, SVGAGI (reference sequence). Between the trimmed V and J ends, which lost 0 bases and 2 bases, there was a span of 7 bases. CDR3 in DNA: TGTGCCAGCAGTTACTCACATTGGACTAATGAAAAACTGTTTTTT. Its translation is CASSYSHWTNEKLFF.

This chain uses TRBV29-1 with TRBJ2-1, with D unresolved. The germline V gene encodes CDR1 SQVTM and CDR2 ANQGSEA. The V gene lost 3 bases and the J gene lost 4 bases, with 7 bases spanning the gap. This CDR3 comprises 12 residues. CDR3 coding DNA: TGCAGCGTTGATCACGAATACAATGAGCAGTTCTTC. It yields the protein CSVDHEYNEQFF.

The rearrangement uses TRBV29-1 and TRBJ2-5; the D gene is possibly TRBD1 (6 bases). Germline CDR1 reads SQVTM; CDR2 reads ANQGSEA. The V end lost 3 bases, the J end lost 4 bases, and 18 bases lay between the germline ends. This CDR3 is 15 amino acids long. The CDR3 spells CSVDRGRPGVETQYF. CDR3 sequence (DNA): TGCAGCGTTGATAGGGGGAGACCAGGGGTAGAGACCCAGTACTTC.

The table lists this clonotype with a few counts. The chain combines TRBV20-1 with TRBJ2-1, with D perhaps matching TRBD1 or TRBD2 (5 bases each). The germline V gene encodes CDR1 DFQATT and CDR2 SNEGSKA (reference sequence). This CDR3 region has 15 residues. V lost 0 bases and J 8 bases, leaving 17 bases between the germline ends. CDR3 region: CSARDHSGTRDEQFF. The CDR3 DNA reads as TGCAGTGCTAGAGATCACAGTGGGACGCGAGATGAGCAGTTCTTC.

The chain employs TRBV4-3 and TRBJ2-1; 7 bases map to TRBD2. The CDR3 is made up of 20 amino acids. V shed 0 bases and J 8 bases; nucleotides not matched to a gene: 22. Germline CDR1 and CDR2: LGHNA and YSLEER. The DNA for the CDR3 is TGCGCCAGCAGCCAAGATCACCCACACGGGGCGGGAGCGGGATACGATGAGCAGTTCTTC. It encodes CASSQDHPHGAGAGYDEQFF.

V usage is TRBV7-9 and J usage is TRBJ2-4, with unresolved D. The last part of the DNA fits TRBJ2-7 better; the J call may be wrong. CDR1 is SEHNR, CDR2 FQNEAQ, per germline (reference sequence). The CDR3 extends over 17 amino acids. CDR3 protein: CASSLGLGMGNIDEQYF. CDR3 in DNA: TGTGCCAGCAGCTTAGGGTTGGGGATGGGGAATATTGACGAGCAGTACTTC.

CDR3 in DNA: TGCGCCAGCAGCATCGTAGCGGTGAGCTCCTACAATGAGCAGTACTTC. It translates to CASSIVAVSSYNEQYF. V is TRBV5-1 and J is TRBJ2-1, with a weak D call TRBD2 (6 bases). The J call is doubtful: the DNA matches TRBJ2-7 better. The CDR3 is 16 amino acids. Germline-derived CDR1 and CDR2 are SGHRS and YFSETQ.

This clonotype showed up just a few times. This sequence joins TRBV5-1 and TRBJ2-1; 10 bases align to TRBD1. Germline lookup yields CDR1 SGHRS and CDR2 YFSETQ. V trimming: 4 bases; J trimming: 4 bases; junction bases outside the gene matches: 5. The CDR3 loop spans 15 amino acids. CDR3 nucleotide sequence: TGCGCCAGCAGCGCCGGGACAGGGGTTTACAATGAGCAGTTCTTC. This encodes CASSAGTGVYNEQFF.

This clonotype was seen a handful of times. V usage is TRBV20-1 and J usage is TRBJ1-4, with D uncertain. V dropped 0 bases and J dropped 8 bases, with 7 bases sitting between them. Looked up from germline, CDR1 is DFQATT and CDR2 is SNEGSKA (reference sequence). The CDR3 length is 12 residues. The CDR3 region has the DNA TGCAGTGCTAGAGATCGGGAGGAAAAACTGTTTTTT. This translates into CSARDREEKLFF.

This clonotype appeared a few times. One base away lies a much larger clone, so this may be a sequencing read error. The chain employs TRBV5-6 and TRBJ1-2; D unresolved. CDR3 size: 11 residues. CDR1 and CDR2 (germline): SGHDT, YYEEEE. V was clipped by 6 bases and J by 5 bases, with 8 bases between them. CDR3 coding DNA: TGTGCCAGCAACCGAGAGTATGGCTACACCTTC. It encodes CASNREYGYTF.

V usage is TRBV3-1 and J usage is TRBJ1-4; D is uncertain. Germline loops: CDR1 LGHDT, CDR2 YNNKEL (reference sequence). The CDR3 contains 13 residues. Trimming cost V 7 bases and J 8 bases, with 14 bases left between them. The CDR3, as DNA: TGTGCCAGCAACGGACCGGATAGGGAAAAACTGTTTTTT. This encodes CASNGPDREKLFF.

This clonotype occurred once. The DNA for the CDR3 is TGTGCCAGCAGCCAAGACAGGGGAGCTAGAACAGATACGCAGTATTTT. Amino acid sequence: CASSQDRGARTDTQYF. This chain uses TRBV14 with TRBJ2-3; tentative D call: TRBD1 (6 bases). The germline V gene has CDR1 SGHDN and CDR2 FVKESK. The CDR3 is made up of 16 amino acids. Trimming shortened V by 0 bases and J by 3 bases, and 13 bases separated the two germline ends. Drawing the rest from reference TRBV14 and TRBJ2-3, the complete variable domain is EAGVTQFPSHSVIEKGQTVTLRCDPISGHDNLYWYRRVMGKEIKFLLHFVKESKQDESGMPNNRFLAERTGGTYSTLKVQPAELEDSGVYFCASSQDRGARTDTQYFGPGTRLTVL.

The chain uses TRBV6-5 and TRBJ2-5; TRBD2 aligns across 11 bases. The J call is in doubt because the DNA end fits TRBJ2-7 better. This CDR3 region has 14 residues. CDR1 MNHEY and CDR2 SVGAGI come from the germline V gene. The CDR3 DNA reads TGTGCCAGCAGGCCGCTAGCGGGAGGCCCCGAGCAGTACTTC. This sequence encodes CASRPLAGGPEQYF.

The sample holds a few counts of this clonotype. The J gene is TRBJ2-1, the V gene TRBV7-9, with D possibly TRBD2 on 7 matching bases. V was shortened by 5 bases and J by 8 bases, with 22 bases between the two germline ends. The CDR3 runs to 16 residues. Germline V gives CDR1 SEHNR, CDR2 FQNEAQ (reference sequence). CDR3 sequence reads: CASSEEGGGPVDEQFF. In DNA, the CDR3 is TGTGCCAGCAGCGAGGAGGGAGGGGGGCCCGTCGATGAGCAGTTCTTC.

The rearrangement joins TRBV9 to TRBJ2-1; 11 bases map to TRBD2. This CDR3 region has 15 residues. V shed 3 bases, J shed 8 bases, and the junction held 7 bases outside the gene matches. The germline V gene encodes CDR1 SGDLS and CDR2 YYNGEE. The DNA of the CDR3 is TGTGCCAGCAGCGGAAAGACTAGCGGGATGTATGAGCAGTTCTTC. Translating it yields CASSGKTSGMYEQFF.

The chain is built from TRBV25-1 and TRBJ2-3; 10 bases map to TRBD2. Per the germline V gene, CDR1 is MGHDK and CDR2 is SYGVNS. With V trimmed by 6 bases and J by 5 bases, 11 bases remained unmatched. The CDR3 sequence is 16 residues long. Here the CDR3 reads CASSDSGGRGQDTQYF. The CDR3 nucleotides read TGTGCCAGCAGCGATAGCGGGGGGCGAGGTCAAGATACGCAGTATTTT.